A single sample is the source of the 9 T cell receptor beta chains below, sequenced in a study of CD8 T cells in ankylosing spondylitis. Regarding the study as a whole: Typical of ankylosing spondylitis blood, it appeared, was a TCR beta motif of seven to nine highly homologous variants.

Their antigens are not known. MiXCR, applied by TCRdb to the 5' RACE reads, yields one record per CDR3 protein. Of under 950,000 distinct CDR3 sequences listed, under 20% are singletons. Sequenced input: blood, either unsorted or a sorted T cell fraction (not recorded which). All receptors come from a male donor with ankylosing spondylitis.

This clonotype occurred once. The chain combines TRBV7-9 with TRBJ1-4, with D possibly TRBD1 on 5 matching bases. Germline values: CDR1 SEHNR, CDR2 FQNEAQ (reference sequence). This CDR3 comprises 14 residues. With 5 bases removed from V and 8 bases from J, the gap between germline ends came to 15 bases. CDR3 sequence: CASSRGGSGEKLFF. DNA for the CDR3: TGTGCCAGCAGCCGGGGGGGGTCTGGCGAAAAACTGTTTTTT.

The gene calls are TRBV24-1 and TRBJ2-3; a weak D match, TRBD1 (5 bases). V lost 5 bases and J 6 bases, leaving 5 bases between the germline ends. This CDR3 spans 11 amino acids. Germline loops: CDR1 KGHDR, CDR2 SFDVKD. The CDR3 DNA reads as TGTGCCACCAGTGGGGGCGATACGCAGTATTTT. It codes for CATSGGDTQYF.

The chain combines TRBV5-1 with TRBJ1-4; D unresolved. CDR1 SGHRS and CDR2 YFSETQ come from the germline V gene. V was pared by 0 bases and J by 7 bases, with 7 bases between. The CDR3 covers 13 residues. The CDR3 bases are TGCGCCAGCAGCTTGGCCCCAGGTGAAAAACTGTTTTTT. Its translation: CASSLAPGEKLFF.

This chain connects TRBV5-1 to TRBJ1-1, with 11 bases lining up with TRBD1. Germline V gives CDR1 SGHRS, CDR2 YFSETQ. The CDR3 contains 16 residues. V lost 6 bases, J lost 3 bases, and 10 bases stayed unmatched. The DNA of the CDR3 is TGCGCCAGCACCCCCCGGACAGGGGGCTCCCACACTGAAGCTTTCTTT. The encoded protein is CASTPRTGGSHTEAFF.

This clonotype was detected a few times. The CDR3 DNA reads as TGCGCCAGCAGGTCAACGCCGGGACAGGGGATCCACGAGCAGTACTTC. It encodes CASRSTPGQGIHEQYF. This rearrangement joins TRBV5-1 to TRBJ2-7; TRBD1 matches at 10 bases. The CDR3 loop spans 16 amino acids. Germline CDR1 reads SGHRS; CDR2 reads YFSETQ. V was clipped by 5 bases and J by 5 bases; unmatched bases: 13.

V usage is TRBV6-2 or TRBV6-3 and J usage is TRBJ1-4; D is uncertain. Germline CDR1 is MNHEY and CDR2 is SVGEGT. The CDR3 has 13 residues. The V end was cut by 5 bases, the J end by 11 bases, with 15 bases between. The DNA of the CDR3 is TGTGCCAGCAGTGACGGGCCCCGCGGGAAACTGTTTTTT. Amino acids: CASSDGPRGKLFF.

This clonotype was observed a few times. V is TRBV10-2 and J is TRBJ2-7; D is perhaps TRBD1 (6 bases). The CDR3 covers 15 residues. CDR1 WSHSY and CDR2 SAAADI come from the germline V gene. The V gene lost 1 base and the J gene lost 4 bases, with 14 bases spanning the gap. CDR3 nucleotides: TGCGCCAGCAGTGAGTTACAGGGTCTACGGTACGAGCAGTACTTC. Translated, it gives CASSELQGLRYEQYF.

This clonotype was observed a few times. V usage is TRBV5-1 and J usage is TRBJ2-5; TRBD2 agrees at 14 bases. Germline trimming cut 5 bases from V and 4 bases from J; bases unmatched to any gene: 7. CDR3 size: 16 residues. The germline V gene has CDR1 SGHRS and CDR2 YFSETQ. The CDR3 DNA reads TGCGCCAGCAGTTCCGGGACTAGCGGGAGTGGAGAGACCCAGTACTTC. Its protein is CASSSGTSGSGETQYF.

J is TRBJ2-1 and V is TRBV29-1; 10 bases map to TRBD1. Germline V gives CDR1 SQVTM, CDR2 ANQGSEA. The CDR3 contains 14 residues. The ends lost 4 bases at V and 6 bases at J; junction bases unmatched: 6. This chain's CDR3 is CSVAGTGEVNEQFF. The DNA of the CDR3 is TGCAGCGTTGCCGGGACAGGGGAAGTCAATGAGCAGTTCTTC.